A single sample gave rise to the 3 T cell receptor beta chains below, sequenced in a study of blood T cell repertoires in COVID-19. TCRdb's table, derived via immunoSEQ multiplex PCR, lists solely in-frame clones and lacks some. The data contain tens of thousands of clones, 82% of them singletons. The material sequenced was peripheral blood. Every receptor here comes from a man in his 60s with acute or convalescent COVID-19.

This rearrangement joins TRBV4-1 to TRBJ1-1; the D is unclear. V gave up 0 bases and J gave up 1 base, with 6 bases separating them. This CDR3 is 14 amino acids long. Germline V gene sequence: CDR1 MGHRA, CDR2 YSYEKL. CDR3 loop: CASSQDPQNTEAFF. CDR3 DNA sequence: TGCGCCAGCAGCCAAGATCCACAGAACACTGAAGCTTTCTTT.

The chain carries TRBV11-2 and TRBJ1-4, with TRBD1 as a possible D gene (6 bases). This CDR3 is built from 15 residues. V was clipped by 5 bases and J by 0 bases, with 10 bases between them. CDR1 and CDR2 (germline): SGHAT, FQNNGV. The DNA of the CDR3 is TGTGCCAGCAGCCAAAAGGGGGCAACTAATGAAAAACTGTTTTTT. It encodes CASSQKGATNEKLFF. Full variable domain (missing parts from reference TRBV11-2 and TRBJ1-4): EAGVAQSPRYKIIEKRQSVAFWCNPISGHATLYWYQQILGQGPKLLIQFQNNGVVDDSQLPKDRFSAERLKGVDSTLKIQPAKLEDSAVYLCASSQKGATNEKLFFGSGTQLSVL.

The chain combines TRBV5-1 with TRBJ2-1; 10 nucleotides agree with TRBD2. Germline V gene sequence: CDR1 SGHRS, CDR2 YFSETQ. Unmatched junction bases numbered 5, after V lost 2 bases and J lost 6 bases. This CDR3 has 15 amino acids. This chain's CDR3 is CASSLRTSGPNEQFF. DNA of the CDR3: TGCGCCAGCAGCTTACGGACTAGCGGCCCCAATGAGCAGTTCTTC.